Sequencing of this TCR beta chain was carried out in a study of tumor and adjacent non-tumor tissue in lung cancer. Germline V gene lookup returns CDR1 SGHNT and CDR2 YENEEA. The CDR3 contains 11 residues when both ends are counted. Comment on this clonotype: As the CDR3 is not closed by the conserved phenylalanine or tryptophan, this likely results from a read error. The limits of the CDR3 on the DNA are not certain, so only TCRdb's listed CDR3 is given.

RNA was extracted from bulk tissue without any cell sorting. This non-tumor lung sample came from over 3 cm beyond the tumor edge. TCRbeta libraries were built with three rounds of nested PCR, modified from ARM-PCR. Via MiXCR, TCRdb re-called the multiplex PCR reads, giving one row per CDR3 protein. The sample shows over 40,000 distinct CDR3 sequences, around 62% of them seen only once. Sequenced material: distant non-tumor lung tissue. The chain has TRBV11-3 and TRBJ2-1. This TCR was recovered from a woman in her thirties or forties with non-small cell lung cancer. The CDR3 spells CASSLLTVLVL.